This T cell receptor beta chain was profiled in a study of blood T cell repertoires in COVID-19. Overall study: There were acute and convalescent COVID-19 samples, and they came from the United States, Italy and Spain. T cells, B-cell-depleted T cells, or PBMCs supplied cDNA or gDNA.

In the original workflow: How many nucleated cells were present was estimated from reference gene primer amplification. Data came from immunoSEQ multiplex PCR; TCRdb stores just in-frame clones and leaves some out. Clone size and the V and J calls come from that table; the DNA yielded D and trimming. The sample shows 300,000 or so clones, around 90% of them seen only once. The germline gives CDR1 LNHDA, CDR2 SQIVND (reference sequence). The length of the CDR3 is 15 residues. Trimming cost V 7 bases and J 0 bases; bases outside gene matches: 6. The receptor was isolated from a woman aged 35 to 49 with acute or convalescent COVID-19. The chain combines TRBV19 with TRBJ1-5, with 7 positions matching TRBD1. The source material was peripheral blood. The CDR3 bases are TGTGCCAGTAAAACGACAGGGAATAGCAATCAGCCCCAGCATTTT. It encodes CASKTTGNSNQPQHF.